The 9 T cell receptor beta chains reported below all come from one sample, sequenced in a study of T-cell reconstitution after alpha-beta-depleted transplantation in children. The library targeted TCRbeta and was prepared with unique molecular identifiers. A single record per CDR3 protein comes from TCRdb applying MiXCR to the PCR reads. Here the sample spans 580,000 or so distinct CDR3 sequences, 23% being singletons. Sequencing was performed on PBMCs, mostly from graft donor cells, taken 360 days after TCRalphabeta/CD19-depleted stem cell transplant. All receptors derive from a boy under two years old who had a stem cell transplant for acute myeloid leukemia, so the T cells may come from the graft donor.

This clonotype was counted a few times. CDR3 bases: TGCAGTGCTATTCTACTAGCGGGGGGCTCAGATACGCAGTATTTT. Translating it yields CSAILLAGGSDTQYF. The V call is TRBV20-1, the J call TRBJ2-3; 12 bases fit TRBD2. Germline V gene lookup returns CDR1 DFQATT and CDR2 SNEGSKA (reference sequence). The ends lost 4 bases at V and 4 bases at J; junction bases unmatched: 6. The CDR3 sequence is 15 residues long.

This clonotype was picked up many times. The V and J genes are TRBV15 and TRBJ2-5; D might be TRBD2 (5 bases). The CDR3 is 13 residues long. Trimming shortened V by 11 bases and J by 5 bases, and 18 bases separated the two germline ends. Germline CDR1 LNHNV, CDR2 YYDKDF (reference sequence). CDR3 loop: CASATGSSETQYF. Here the CDR3 DNA reads TGTGCCTCAGCCACGGGAAGTTCGGAGACCCAGTACTTC.

V usage is TRBV4-2 and J usage is TRBJ2-5; D perhaps matches TRBD1 (5 bases). The V gene lost 0 bases and the J gene lost 0 bases, with 20 bases spanning the gap. CDR1 and CDR2 from the germline V gene are LGHNA and YNFKEQ. The CDR3 has 19 amino acids. The CDR3 sequence: CASSQDTPRQLSYQETQYF. The DNA of the CDR3 is TGTGCCAGCAGCCAAGATACGCCTAGACAGCTGAGTTACCAAGAGACCCAGTACTTC.

This clonotype showed up just a few times. The V gene is TRBV6-5, the J gene TRBJ1-4; 9 nucleotides match TRBD1. V shed 2 bases, J shed 9 bases, and the junction held 7 bases outside the gene matches. The CDR3 is made up of 15 amino acids. Germline CDR1 reads MNHEY; CDR2 reads SVGAGI. The CDR3: CASSYLGTGTQKLFF. CDR3 DNA: TGTGCCAGCAGTTACCTCGGGACAGGGACACAAAAACTGTTTTTT.

The chain has TRBV12-3 or TRBV12-4 and TRBJ2-2, with D perhaps given as TRBD1 or TRBD2 (5 bases each). The CDR3 sequence is 13 residues long. V was pared by 3 bases and J by 6 bases, with 8 bases between. The CDR3 protein is CASSFGAAGELFF. The CDR3 DNA reads as TGTGCCAGCAGTTTCGGGGCGGCCGGGGAGCTGTTTTTT.

The chain combines TRBV6-5 with TRBJ1-3, with D possibly TRBD1 on 6 matching bases. Germline V gene lookup returns CDR1 MNHEY and CDR2 SVGAGI. The CDR3 totals 15 residues. Trimming stripped 2 bases from V and 3 bases from J, with 11 bases between. CDR3 nucleotides: TGTGCCAGCAGTTACCCAAGGACAGTTGGAAACACCATATATTTT. Residues: CASSYPRTVGNTIYF.

The DNA for the CDR3 is TGCAGCGCCCCTGGACAGATTCCTGAGACCCAGTACTTC. Its translation: CSAPGQIPETQYF. This chain links TRBV29-1 with TRBJ2-5, with a tentative D call TRBD1 (6 bases). V lost 7 bases, J lost 5 bases, and 17 bases lay in between. The germline gives CDR1 SQVTM, CDR2 ANQGSEA. The CDR3 contains 13 residues.

The chain couples TRBV27 to TRBJ2-3, with D tentatively TRBD2 (6 bases). Germline lookup yields CDR1 MNHEY and CDR2 SMNVEV (reference sequence). The CDR3 extends over 16 amino acids. V was shortened by 6 bases and J by 2 bases, with 18 bases between the two germline ends. CDR3 bases: TGTGCCAGCAGCTCCCACGGGGGACTTTCCACAGATACGCAGTATTTT. Translation gives CASSSHGGLSTDTQYF.

This clonotype has a handful of counts. CDR3 coding DNA: TGTGCCAGCAGCGTACGGGGGAGCTCTGGGGCCAACGTCCTGACTTTC. Translation gives CASSVRGSSGANVLTF. V and J are TRBV9 and TRBJ2-6; possibly TRBD2 for D (6 bases). Germline CDR1 reads SGDLS; CDR2 reads YYNGEE. Trimming cost V 1 base and J 0 bases, with 8 bases left between them. CDR3 size: 16 residues. The whole variable domain, filled in from reference TRBV9 and TRBJ2-6, reads DSGVTQTPKHLITATGQRVTLRCSPRSGDLSVYWYQQSLDQGLQFLIQYYNGEERAKGNILERFSAQQFPDLHSELNLSSLELGDSALYFCASSVRGSSGANVLTFGAGSRLTVL.